The text below deals with one TCR beta chain. No antigen is known for it. Combining iRepertoire HTBI primers with Arm-PCR of CDR3 regions, the authors built TCR beta libraries. TCRdb re-derived calls from the multiplex PCR reads in MiXCR, one entry per CDR3 protein. The sample has about 310,000 distinct CDR3 sequences; 22% are singletons. Germline V gives CDR1 DFQATT, CDR2 SNEGSKA (reference sequence). This CDR3 is 12 amino acids long. The V gene lost 4 bases and the J gene lost 3 bases, with 6 bases spanning the gap. Time point reported: persistent/refractory GD, antithyroid drugs over 5 years with positive TRAb. From PBMCs, RNA was extracted and then used to make the TCR library. Graves' disease diagnosis followed American Thyroid Association guidelines. These data come from a study of regulatory T cells in long-lasting Graves disease. Background on the study: By definition, persistent Graves' disease involved antithyroid drugs for over 5 years alongside positive TSH receptor antibodies. Study outcomes and limitations: Preferential use of TRBV28, TRBJ1-2 and TRBJ2-5 was seen in persistent disease. Samples came from peripheral blood alone, without thyroid tissue.

The TCR sequence derives from a female donor with Graves disease. The sequencing used peripheral blood mononuclear cells (PBMCs), collected when the disease was refractory, from a patient treated with antithyroid drugs. The rearrangement uses TRBV20-1 and TRBJ2-2; no reliable D call. CDR3 coding DNA: TGCAGTGCTACTCGGCACACCGGGGAGCTGTTTTTT. The encoded protein is CSATRHTGELFF.